One TCR beta chain is described in this entry. Authors' methods: How many nucleated cells were present was estimated from reference gene primer amplification. The method was immunoSEQ multiplex PCR; TCRdb's version includes in-frame clones alone and lacks a portion of them. The D gene and trimming were derived from the DNA, and the V and J assignments and clone size from that table. The sample lists approximately 20,000 clones; 80% were seen once. The data are from a study of blood T cell repertoires in COVID-19. Study context: Sites across the United States, Italy and Spain contributed samples from acute and convalescent COVID-19.

Germline values: CDR1 LGHNA, CDR2 YNFKEQ. Trimming left V 1 base short and J 8 bases short, with 11 bases between. The CDR3 is made up of 14 amino acids. Sequencing used peripheral blood. The origin of this receptor is a man aged 60-69 years with active COVID-19. V usage is TRBV4-2 and J usage is TRBJ1-4; TRBD1 might be the D (5 bases). CDR3 loop: CASSQGERGEKLFF. In DNA, the CDR3 is TGTGCCAGCAGCCAAGGGGAGCGGGGGGAAAAACTGTTTTTT.